These T cell receptor beta chains were read from a single sample in a study of blood T cell repertoires in COVID-19. TCRdb's copy holds only in-frame clones and misses some; the assay was immunoSEQ multiplex PCR. The data hold some 140,000 clones, with about 80% observed a single time. The source material was peripheral blood. The receptors were gathered from an older woman with COVID-19, enrolled during active disease. Both conserved end residues are part of each CDR3. A D gene is named only where the DNA matches it firmly. Only some rows state a clone size, as once, few, many or a class for expanded clones.

CASSESSTGVNSEAFF TGCGCCAGCAGTGAGTCCTCGACAGGGGTCAATTCTGAAGCTTTCTTT TRBJ1-1 TRBV10-2 TRBD1 - 16
CASSIQGAGTEAFF TGTGCCAGTAGTATACAGGGGGCTGGAACTGAAGCTTTCTTT TRBJ1-1 TRBV19 TRBD1 - 14
CASSEIYEQFF TGTGCCAGCAGTGAAATCTATGAGCAGTTCTTC TRBJ2-1 TRBV6-1 - - 11
CASSLDRANEKLFF TGCGCCAGCAGCTTGGACAGGGCTAATGAAAAACTGTTTTTT TRBJ1-4 TRBV5-1 - - 14
CASSLTLRELPYNEQFF TGTGCCAGCAGCTTGACGCTCCGGGAGCTCCCCTACAATGAGCAGTTCTTC TRBJ2-1 TRBV7-9 - few 17
CASSGRNRNNSPLHF TGTGCCAGCAGTGGACGGAACAGAAATAATTCACCCCTCCACTTT TRBJ1-6 TRBV2 - - 15
CASSSGLAGGWEQFF TGTGCCAGCAGCTCGGGACTAGCGGGAGGATGGGAGCAGTTCTTC TRBJ2-1 TRBV7-9 TRBD2 once 15
CASSQGAAGNTIYF TGTGCCAGCAGCCAGGGGGCGGCTGGAAACACCATATATTTT TRBJ1-3 TRBV11-3 TRBD1 - 14
CASSDVGQAYF TGTGCCAGCAGTGACGTAGGACAGGCCTACTTT TRBJ1-6 TRBV2 TRBD1 - 11
CASSLSDSAPTEAFF TGTGCCAGTAGCCTCTCGGACAGTGCCCCCACTGAAGCTTTCTTT TRBJ1-1 TRBV19 - - 15
CASSQVRGSRETQYF TGTGCCAGCAGCCAAGTCCGCGGGAGTCGCGAGACCCAGTACTTC TRBJ2-5 TRBV3-1/TRBV3-2 TRBD2 once 15
CASSQAGRESNYGYTF TGTGCCAGCAGCCAAGCAGGCAGGGAATCTAACTATGGCTACACCTTC TRBJ1-2 TRBV3-1/TRBV3-2 - - 16
CASSLDRTYNTGELFF TGTGCCAGCAGCTTAGATAGGACTTATAACACCGGGGAGCTGTTTTTT TRBJ2-2 TRBV11-1 - - 16
CASSYQQGNTEAFF TGTGCCAGCAGTTACCAACAGGGAAACACTGAAGCTTTCTTT TRBJ1-1 TRBV6-2/TRBV6-3 - - 14
CASSLLAGLQFF TGTGCCAGCAGCCTCCTAGCGGGACTGCAGTTCTTC TRBJ2-1 TRBV11-2 TRBD2 - 12
CASSRTGTGGNYGYTF TGTGCCAGCAGCCGAACCGGGACAGGGGGCAACTATGGCTACACCTTC TRBJ1-2 TRBV3-1/TRBV3-2 TRBD1 - 16
CASKRGGGETQYF TGCGCCAGCAAGCGGGGGGGCGGAGAGACCCAGTACTTC TRBJ2-5 TRBV5-1 TRBD2 - 13
CASSNFPGRETQYF TGTGCCAGTAGTAATTTCCCGGGAAGAGAGACCCAGTACTTC TRBJ2-5 TRBV19 - once 14
CSVVPSTEAFF TGCAGCGTTGTTCCGAGCACTGAAGCTTTCTTT TRBJ1-1 TRBV29-1 - - 11
CASSDRGQGGHEQFF TGTGCCAGCAGCGATCGGGGACAGGGGGGCCATGAGCAGTTCTTC TRBJ2-1 TRBV11-2 TRBD1 few 15
CASSQDRPNTGELFF TGTGCCAGCAGCCAAGACAGGCCCAACACCGGGGAGCTGTTTTTT TRBJ2-2 TRBV14 - - 15
CASSLVSGGGQETQYF TGCGCCAGCAGCTTGGTCTCGGGGGGAGGGCAAGAGACCCAGTACTTC TRBJ2-5 TRBV5-1 TRBD2 - 16
CASSPLGAYQETQYF TGTGCCAGCAGCCCCCTCGGAGCGTACCAAGAGACCCAGTACTTC TRBJ2-5 TRBV5-4 - - 15
CASSSTGTGGMIGGYTF TGTGCCAGTAGTTCAACCGGGACAGGGGGCATGATCGGTGGCTACACCTTC TRBJ1-2 TRBV19 TRBD1 - 17
CASSLRGRNEQFF TGTGCCAGCAGCCTTAGGGGGAGAAATGAGCAGTTCTTC TRBJ2-1 TRBV5-8 - - 13
CASSLGLRGYTF TGTGCCAGCAGCTTAGGATTGCGGGGCTACACCTTC TRBJ1-2 TRBV11-1 - - 12